These 9 T cell receptor beta chains originate from one sample sequenced in a study of cytomegalovirus exposure and HLA in healthy donors. The study ran its PCR with 60 Vbeta and 13 Jbeta primers. Data came from immunoSEQ multiplex PCR; TCRdb stores just in-frame clones and leaves some out. This table holds a few hundred thousand clones, roughly 80% found once. Sequenced input: PBMCs. These receptor sequences come from a young man in good health and CMV-seronegative.

The chain uses TRBV6-5 and TRBJ2-7; D may be TRBD1 (6 bases). The germline V gene encodes CDR1 MNHEY and CDR2 SVGAGI. Trimming removed 0 bases from V and 4 bases from J, with 7 bases in between. The CDR3 runs 13 residues. In DNA form, the CDR3 reads TGTGCCAGCAGTTACTCGACAGGATACGAGCAGTACTTC. This translates into CASSYSTGYEQYF.

The gene calls are TRBV27 and TRBJ2-2; the D gene is possibly TRBD2 (6 bases). The germline V gene has CDR1 MNHEY and CDR2 SMNVEV (reference sequence). V lost 6 bases and J 0 bases, leaving 14 bases between the germline ends. This CDR3 has 16 residues. The CDR3 loop is CASSLIPGANTGELFF. In nucleotides, the CDR3 is TGTGCCAGCAGCCTCATTCCGGGGGCGAACACCGGGGAGCTGTTTTTT.

The rearrangement joins TRBV9 to TRBJ2-5; 8 positions match TRBD2. Per the germline V gene, CDR1 is SGDLS and CDR2 is YYNGEE. CDR3 length: 15 residues. After removal of 0 bases from V and 8 bases from J, the junction contained 9 bases not matched to a gene. CDR3 sequence (DNA): TGTGCCAGCAGCGTAGATTTCCGGGGGGGCCGAACCCAGTACTTC. This encodes CASSVDFRGGRTQYF.

This clone showed up just a few times. The chain has TRBV10-2 and TRBJ1-1; maybe TRBD1 (5 bases). Germline V gene sequence: CDR1 WSHSY, CDR2 SAAADI. The V gene lost 7 bases and the J gene lost 6 bases, with 9 bases spanning the gap. The CDR3 totals 11 residues. The CDR3 sequence is CASTGIAEAFF. CDR3 in DNA: TGCGCCAGCACAGGGATCGCTGAAGCTTTCTTT.

The J gene is TRBJ1-2, the V gene TRBV18; 7 bases map to TRBD1. The CDR3 is 15 amino acids. The germline V gene encodes CDR1 KGHSH and CDR2 LQKENI. V lost 3 bases and J lost 7; bases outside the gene matches: 11. The CDR3 coding sequence is TGTGCCAGCTCACCCGGGACAGAGAGGGGGATTGGCTACACCTTC. It codes for CASSPGTERGIGYTF.

The chain has TRBV18 and TRBJ2-7, with 8 bases that match TRBD1. This CDR3 is built from 17 residues. Germline V CDR1 and CDR2: KGHSH, LQKENI. Unmatched junction bases numbered 14, after V lost 4 bases and J lost 3 bases. The CDR3 DNA sequence: TGTGCCAGCTCACTGATCGGACAGGGCGCCCCCATCTACGAGCAGTACTTC. As protein: CASSLIGQGAPIYEQYF.

The chain combines TRBV7-2 with TRBJ1-1; 8 nucleotides match TRBD1. Germline V gene sequence: CDR1 SGHTA, CDR2 FQGNSA. The CDR3 spans 12 residues. V lost 3 bases, J lost 8 bases, and 2 bases stayed unmatched. The CDR3 sequence is CASSFRGLEAFF. CDR3 bases: TGTGCCAGCAGCTTCAGGGGGCTCGAAGCTTTCTTT.

The chain is built from TRBV28 and TRBJ2-7; 8 bases map to TRBD1. Germline CDR1 reads MDHEN; CDR2 reads SYDVKM. Trimming cost V 6 bases and J 4 bases; bases outside gene matches: 8. This CDR3 region has 14 residues. CDR3 bases: TGTGCCAGCAGCGGGACAGGCTTACCGTACGAGCAGTACTTC. It is translated as CASSGTGLPYEQYF.

Of note for this clone: The germline gene is not matched at one end of the junction; a read error may be the cause. The J gene is TRBJ2-3, the V gene TRBV29-1; 13 positions match TRBD2. The CDR3 loop spans 15 amino acids. Germline CDR1 and CDR2: SQVTM and ANQGSEA. As DNA, the CDR3 is TGCAGCGTTGAGGGACTAGCGGGGCGAACCAGGTCCCTTCATTTT. Protein product: CSVEGLAGRTRSLHF.